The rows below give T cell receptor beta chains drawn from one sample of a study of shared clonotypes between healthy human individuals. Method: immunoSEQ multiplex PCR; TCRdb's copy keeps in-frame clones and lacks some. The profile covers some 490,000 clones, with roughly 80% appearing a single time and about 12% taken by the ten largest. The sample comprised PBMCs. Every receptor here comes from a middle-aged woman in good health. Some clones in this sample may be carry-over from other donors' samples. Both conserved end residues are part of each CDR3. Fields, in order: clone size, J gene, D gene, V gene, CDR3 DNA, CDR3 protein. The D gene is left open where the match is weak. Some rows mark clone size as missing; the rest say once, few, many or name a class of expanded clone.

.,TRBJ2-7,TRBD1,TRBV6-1,TGTGCCATCAGTGAGGGGGACAGTCCCTACGAGCAGTACTTC,CAISEGDSPYEQYF
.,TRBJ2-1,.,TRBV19,TGTGCCAGTAGTATAACTCCAGGAGGGCTGGAAAATGAGCAGTTCTTC,CASSITPGGLENEQFF
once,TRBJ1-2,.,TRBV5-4,TGTGCCAGCTGGGGCCCCAGGGAGCAGAATGGCTACACCTTC,CASWGPREQNGYTF
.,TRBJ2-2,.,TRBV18,TGTGCCAGCTCACCATATGGACTATCAACCGCCGGGGAGCTGTTTTTT,CASSPYGLSTAGELFF
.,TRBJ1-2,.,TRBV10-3,TGTGCCATCAAGGCCACCCAGACCAACTATGGCTACACCTTC,CAIKATQTNYGYTF
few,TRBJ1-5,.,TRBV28,TGTGCCAGCTCCCGGACAGTAAATCAGCCCCAGCATTTT,CASSRTVNQPQHF
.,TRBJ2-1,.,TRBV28,TGTGCCAGCAGTTTATGGACCCTCTCCTACAATGAGCAGTTCTTC,CASSLWTLSYNEQFF
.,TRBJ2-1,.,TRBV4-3,TGCGCCAGCAGCCGTAATATCGAGTACAATGAGCAGTTCTTC,CASSRNIEYNEQFF
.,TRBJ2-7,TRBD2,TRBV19,TGTGCCAGTAGTACCGGACTAGCGGGAGACTACGAGCAGTACTTC,CASSTGLAGDYEQYF
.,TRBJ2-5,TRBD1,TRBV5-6,TGTGCCAGCAGCTGGGACAGGAGGAAGGGTCAAGAGACCCAGTACTTC,CASSWDRRKGQETQYF
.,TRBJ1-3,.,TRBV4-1,TGCGCCAGCAGCCAAGCTGTAAGGGGCTCTGGAAACACCATATATTTT,CASSQAVRGSGNTIYF
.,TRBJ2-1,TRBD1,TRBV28,TGTGCCAGCAGTTGGACAGGTAGGGGCCATGAGCAGTTCTTC,CASSWTGRGHEQFF
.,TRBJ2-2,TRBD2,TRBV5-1,TGCGCCAGCAGCTTGAAGAATCAAGCGGGAGAGAACACCGGGGAGCTGTTTTTT,CASSLKNQAGENTGELFF
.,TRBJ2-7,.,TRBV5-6,TGTGCCAGCAGCTTCGACGGGGCGGGGTACGAGCAGTACTTC,CASSFDGAGYEQYF
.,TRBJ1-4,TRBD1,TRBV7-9,TGTGCCAGCAGCCCGGGACAGGGGCGGTTAAGTAATGAAAAACTGTTTTTT,CASSPGQGRLSNEKLFF
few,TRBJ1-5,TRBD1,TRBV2,TGTGCCAGCAGTGCCACAGGGGGCGATCAGCCCCAGCATTTT,CASSATGGDQPQHF
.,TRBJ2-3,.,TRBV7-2,TGTGCCAGCAGCTTAGGCGGTATAAGATCTTCGCAGTATTTT,CASSLGGIRSSQYF
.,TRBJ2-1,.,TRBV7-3,TGTGCCAGCAGCTTAAAAGGGGGAAGGATGCGGAGCTCCTACAATGAGCAGTTCTTC,CASSLKGGRMRSSYNEQFF
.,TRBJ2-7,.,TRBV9,TGTGCCAGCAGCGTAGGTCCTAGCTCCTACGAGCAGTACTTC,CASSVGPSSYEQYF
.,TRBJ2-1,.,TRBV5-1,TGCGCCAGCAGCTTGGAGGGGAGTAGTCACAATGAGCAGTTCTTC,CASSLEGSSHNEQFF
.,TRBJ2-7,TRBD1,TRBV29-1,TGCAGCGTTGGGGCGACAGGGGCCAACTACGAGCAGTACTTC,CSVGATGANYEQYF
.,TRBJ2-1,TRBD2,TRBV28,TGTGCCAGCAGTACTCCCGGGGGGGCCTACAATGAGCAGTTCTTC,CASSTPGGAYNEQFF
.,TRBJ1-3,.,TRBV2,TGTGCCAGCAGTGAACGGGGAAACACCATATATTTT,CASSERGNTIYF
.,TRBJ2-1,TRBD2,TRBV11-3,TGTGCCAGCAGCTTAGGACTAGCGGGAGGGGATTACAATGAGCAGTTCTTC,CASSLGLAGGDYNEQFF
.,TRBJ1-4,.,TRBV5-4,TGTGCCAGCAGCTTGGGGGTTCAGGGGAGTGAAAAACTGTTTTTT,CASSLGVQGSEKLFF
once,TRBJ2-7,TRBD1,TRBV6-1,TGTGCCAGCAGCGGACAGGGGGCGGGTGAGCAGTACTTC,CASSGQGAGEQYF
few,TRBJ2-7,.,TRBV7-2,TGTGCCAGCAGCTTAGATTGGGACCGCTACGAGCAGTACTTC,CASSLDWDRYEQYF
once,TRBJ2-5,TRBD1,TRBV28,TGTGCCAGCAGTTCCCCGGGACAGGGTATAGAGACCCAGTACTTC,CASSSPGQGIETQYF
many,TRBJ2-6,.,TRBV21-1,TGTGCCAGCAGCAAAGAGGAGACACCTGGGGCCAACGTCCTGACTTTC,CASSKEETPGANVLTF
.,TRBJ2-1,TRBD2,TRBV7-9,TGTGCCAGCAGCTTATTCGGAGCCGCGGGAGTATTATCCAATGAGCAGTTCTTC,CASSLFGAAGVLSNEQFF
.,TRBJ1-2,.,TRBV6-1,TGTGCCAGCAAGCACAGGGAACCCCCAACCGGCTACACCTTC,CASKHREPPTGYTF
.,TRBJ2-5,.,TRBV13,TGTGCCAGCAGCTTAGTTTTGGGTCAAGAGACCCAGTACTTC,CASSLVLGQETQYF
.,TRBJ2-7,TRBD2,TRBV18,TGTGCCAGCTCACCCCTCACCGGGACTATACCCTACGAGCAGTACTTC,CASSPLTGTIPYEQYF
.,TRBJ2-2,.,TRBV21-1,TGTGCCAGCAGCAGTCCTAGCTCGTCCGGGGAGCTGTTTTTT,CASSSPSSSGELFF
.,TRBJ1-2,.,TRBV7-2,TGTGCCAGCAGCTATGCGGGGGCGGGCGGCGGCTACACCTTC,CASSYAGAGGGYTF
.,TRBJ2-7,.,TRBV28,TGTGCCAGCAGCCCTACAGTGTACATGCAGTACTTC,CASSPTVYMQYF
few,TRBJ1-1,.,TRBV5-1,TGCGCCAGCAGCTCGGGGACCACCTCGAACACTGAAGCTTTCTTT,CASSSGTTSNTEAFF
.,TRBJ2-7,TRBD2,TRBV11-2,TGTGCCAGCAGCCCCCGGGGGGGAACGAGCTCCTACGAGCAGTACTTC,CASSPRGGTSSYEQYF
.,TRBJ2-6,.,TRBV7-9,TGTGCCAGCAGCTTAGCTGGGGCCAACGTCCTGACTTTC,CASSLAGANVLTF